The following is a T cell receptor (beta chain) sequence with its context. The antigen is not known. This record comes from a study of T-cell memory formation after mild COVID-19. Study-wide results and caveats: Clones which contracted sat mainly in CM and EM if CD4+, and in EMRA if CD8+.

MiXCR was run by TCRdb on the 5' RACE reads, yielding one entry per CDR3 protein. The sample consists of around 450,000 distinct CDR3 sequences, roughly 20% of them appearing once. Germline CDR1 reads LGHDT; CDR2 reads YNNKEL (reference sequence). V shed 7 bases and J 2 bases; nucleotides not matched to a gene: 6. This CDR3 comprises 15 residues. The chain links TRBV3-1 to TRBJ2-1, with 9 positions matching TRBD1. This sequence was found in an adult woman who had mild COVID-19 (a few samples of this study predate the infection). Cell type and time point are not known. Input material: PBMCs or a T cell subset sorted from them (not recorded which). This CDR3 is CASNLWDRAYNEQFF. CDR3 in DNA: TGTGCCAGCAACCTATGGGACAGGGCCTACAATGAGCAGTTCTTC.